This TCR beta chain derives from a study of shared clonotypes between healthy human individuals. Study-level information: The plates for each donor numbered three CD4 naive, three CD4 memory, two CD8 naive and one CD8 memory. General study points: Approximately 5.3% was the fraction of naive CD4 clonotypes found shared across several donors.

Germline loops: CDR1 MNHEY, CDR2 SMNVEV (reference sequence). This CDR3 spans 14 amino acids. Combining CD45RO+ cells with CCR7-negative CD45RA+ TemRA cells gave CD8 memory. Comments on this clone: What it binds is unknown.

Assay runs were performed at deep level. Only in-frame clones appear in the TCRdb table, and some are missing; sequencing was by immunoSEQ multiplex PCR. The table lists 550,000 to 800,000 clones, roughly 91% of them singletons, with 34% in the top ten. The source of this sequence is a man aged 18 to 30 in good health. Some clones in this sample may be carry-over from other donors' samples. V and J are TRBV27 and TRBJ2-5; D is perhaps TRBD1 (6 bases). TRBJ2-7 matches the DNA end more closely, so the J call is doubtful. What was sequenced was memory CD8+ T cells from PBMCs. Regarding subset: CD45RO+ cells pooled with CCR7-negative TemRA cells. The CDR3 DNA follows: TGTGCCAGCAGTCCAACAGGGTCTACTCGCGAGCAGTACTTC. Residues: CASSPTGSTREQYF.